The following is a T cell receptor (beta chain) sequence with its context. Authors' analysis steps: Estimates of nucleated cell counts were drawn from the amplification of reference gene primers. Assay used: immunoSEQ multiplex PCR; TCRdb lists only in-frame clones, some missing. The V and J calls and clone size were taken over from that table, and D and trimming were inferred from the DNA. In the table there are 380,000 or so clones, around 84% of which are singletons. The sample is drawn from a study of blood T cell repertoires in COVID-19. This CDR3 is 16 amino acids long. Trimming shortened V by 0 bases and J by 1 base, and 10 bases separated the two germline ends. The V gene's germline CDR1 is WSHSY and CDR2 SAAADI.

The sequence was obtained from a human donor with acute or convalescent COVID-19. The donor label of this sample is uncertain. The sample comprised peripheral blood. The rearrangement joins TRBV10-2 to TRBJ1-5, with D possibly matching TRBD1 (6 bases). CDR3 sequence reads: CASSESGGASNQPQHF. CDR3 bases: TGCGCCAGCAGTGAGTCGGGGGGGGCGAGCAATCAGCCCCAGCATTTT.